The present T cell receptor (beta chain) was sequenced within a study of identical twins. The study, taken as a whole, reports: Clonotypes of the beta chain that were abundant in cord blood carried fewer insertions (memory repertoires showed none). These conclusions were based on statistical analysis (cross-sectional, not following the same donors).

Germline V lookup: CDR1 SEHNR, CDR2 FQNEAQ (reference sequence). Trimming cost V 3 bases and J 3 bases, with 14 bases left between them. The CDR3 contains 16 residues. This clonotype was detected a few times. Its antigen remains unknown. TCRdb recomputed calls from the 5' RACE reads with MiXCR, one row per CDR3 protein. The data show more than 600,000 distinct CDR3 sequences, roughly 18% seen once. This sample was shared with a second study, whose subject was T cells expressing NK-cell markers. As that study records: It was sorted CD3+CD56-NKG2C+, CD3+CD56+NKG2C- and CD3+CD56+NKG2C+ T cells that provided the TCR beta repertoires. The study sequenced eight donors, seven HCMV-seropositive and one seronegative.

The source material was PBMCs. This chain joins TRBV7-9 and TRBJ2-2, with D possibly matching TRBD2 (6 bases). This sequence originates from a woman between 18 and 29 years old in good health. CDR3 sequence: CASSFRQRVHTGELFF. The CDR3 nucleotides read TGTGCCAGCAGCTTTCGCCAGCGGGTTCACACCGGGGAGCTGTTTTTT.